This T cell receptor (beta chain) was sequenced for a study of T cell repertoires in cytomegalovirus infection (dated by TCRdb to 2018 to 2020). Regarding the research as a whole: Because public TCR beta signatures pointed to carriage of CMV infection together with the matching HLA type, the HLA type of each donor mattered for the analysis.

This clonotype was observed at least ten times. It has no known antigen specificity. No clone much larger than this one lies a single base away; base qualities are absent. Sequencer: Illumina HiSeq 1500. The raw public reads went through TCRdb reprocessing: fastp at Q25, MiXCR clone calling, in-frame beta chains kept. Rows merge per CDR3 protein into single entries with the most common DNA and genes. Within this sample are almost 550,000 distinct CDR3 sequences, with 16% of them counted one time only. The leading ten clones occupy roughly a quarter of the sample. Overall study results and their limits: In both this cohort and an independent approximately 350-donor cohort, the cumulative frequency of public TCR beta family members distinguished carriers of CMV infection plus the relevant HLA type. The ex vivo response was dominated by HLA-C-restricted CMV-specific TCR beta clonotypes, and the single most frequent clonotype in two of eight donors was supplied by these HLA-C-restricted clonotypes.

Relative to germline, V is missing 1 base and J is missing 7 bases, with 7 bases of the junction outside any gene match. The CDR3 starts with the cysteine, ends with the phenylalanine, and has 15 residues. The retained sequence is limited to the CDR3, 45 bases, with the frame set at the first base. From the germline V gene (reference sequence), CDR1 is SEHNR and CDR2 is FQNEAQ. Input material: CD8+ T cells from PBMCs. The receptor was isolated from a human donor in good health (CMV status not recorded). Some clones in this sample may be carry-over from other donors' samples. In this chain, TRBV7-9 is recombined with TRBJ2-1, with 7 bases aligning to TRBD2. The CDR3 reads CASSLGGRVRNEQFF. The DNA reads as follows: TGTGCCAGCAGCTTAGGGGGGAGGGTACGGAATGAGCAGTTCTTC.